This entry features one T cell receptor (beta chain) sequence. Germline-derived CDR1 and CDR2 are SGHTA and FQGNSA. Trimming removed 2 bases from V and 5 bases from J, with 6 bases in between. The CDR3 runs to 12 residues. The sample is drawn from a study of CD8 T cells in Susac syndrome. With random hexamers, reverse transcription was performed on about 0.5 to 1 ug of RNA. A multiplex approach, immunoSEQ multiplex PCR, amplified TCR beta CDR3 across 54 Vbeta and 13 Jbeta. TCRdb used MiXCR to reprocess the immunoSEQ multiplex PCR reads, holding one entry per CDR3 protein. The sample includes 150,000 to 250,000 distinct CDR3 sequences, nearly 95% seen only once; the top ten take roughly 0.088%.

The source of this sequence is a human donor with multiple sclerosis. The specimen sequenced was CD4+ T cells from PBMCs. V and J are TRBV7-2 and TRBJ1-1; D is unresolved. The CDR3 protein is CASSLTPTEAFF. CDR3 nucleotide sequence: TGTGCCAGCAGCTTAACCCCAACTGAAGCTTTCTTT.